This record concerns one T cell receptor (beta chain) sequence. Its antigen is unidentified. The record originates from a study of beta chain features in type 1 diabetes. Whole-study results and caveats: PCR might favor shorter templates, but any such skew would affect patients and controls equally.

Sorting based on CD45RO/CCR7/CD25/CD127/CD95/CD27 separated CD4+ naive, central memory, regulatory and stem cell-like memory cells. Isolated RNA was reverse transcribed in full, so expressed TCRB transcripts were sequenced. Assay: immunoSEQ multiplex PCR; the TCRdb copy retains only in-frame clones and omits some. Altogether some 230,000 clones are present, over 8.5% being singletons, with the ten largest covering about 0.037%. V was clipped by 6 bases and J by 3 bases; unmatched bases: 4. CDR3 length equals 15 residues. Germline CDR1 MDHEN, CDR2 SYDVKM. The clonotype comes from a woman under 30 in good health. Sequenced: naive CD4+ T cells from blood. The V call is TRBV28, the J call TRBJ2-1; TRBD2 agrees at 11 bases. This CDR3 reads CASRPGLADYNEQFF. CDR3 coding DNA: TGTGCCAGCAGGCCGGGACTAGCGGACTACAATGAGCAGTTCTTC.